Reported below is one TCR beta chain. Its antigen is as yet unknown. TCR beta CDR3 regions were amplified from RNA. Initially, a first-round RT-PCR of the TCR CDR3 employed the HTBI primer set. TCRdb passed the multiplex PCR reads through MiXCR, listing each CDR3 protein once. The sample comprises about 600,000 distinct CDR3 sequences, 13% to 15% of which are singletons, and approximately 6.4% rests with the top ten. The sample comes from a study of T cells in Graves' hyperthyroidism and ophthalmopathy. Study-level information: Blood was drawn when the patient was first diagnosed and still untreated. Findings and caveats of the study: The model forecast ophthalmopathy, anticipating it by a median around 6.5 months before onset.

The V end lost 0 bases, the J end lost 2 bases, and 14 bases lay between the germline ends. The CDR3 covers 17 residues. Germline values: CDR1 LGHDT, CDR2 YNNKEL (reference sequence). This TCR was sampled from a woman under 30 with Graves' ophthalmopathy. The sequenced sample consisted of blood. The V gene is TRBV3-1, the J gene TRBJ1-5; D perhaps matches TRBD1 (5 bases). DNA for the CDR3: TGTGCCAGCAGCCAAGATGGCGGGGGAAGTGGCAATCAGCCCCAGCATTTT. This translates into CASSQDGGGSGNQPQHF.